This T cell receptor (beta chain) was captured in a study of response to subunit inactivated influenza vaccine. This clonotype was observed many times. Its antigen is unidentified. Per germline, CDR1 MDHEN and CDR2 SYDVKM. Trimming took off 3 bases at V and 5 bases at J, with 13 bases between the two ends. This CDR3 spans 14 amino acids. TCRdb fed the RT-PCR reads into MiXCR, producing one record per CDR3 protein. The table has fewer than 600,000 distinct CDR3 sequences, around 7.7% seen once. Findings and caveats of the study: Authors suggested that a seasonal influenza vaccination recruits few new T cells each time.

Sequenced material: PBMCs from blood, taken roughly 24 months after vaccination. V and J are TRBV28 and TRBJ2-5; D gene ambiguous. The source is a man aged 50 to 69 who received an inactivated influenza vaccine. The CDR3: CASSFIFYGETQYF. The CDR3 region has the DNA TGTGCCAGCAGTTTTATTTTCTATGGGGAGACCCAGTACTTC. Complete variable domain (other parts from reference TRBV28 and TRBJ2-5): DVKVTQSSRYLVKRTGEKVFLECVQDMDHENMFWYRQDPGLGLRLIYFSYDVKMKEKGDIPEGYSVSREKKERFSLILESASTNQTSMYLCASSFIFYGETQYFGPGTRLLVL.